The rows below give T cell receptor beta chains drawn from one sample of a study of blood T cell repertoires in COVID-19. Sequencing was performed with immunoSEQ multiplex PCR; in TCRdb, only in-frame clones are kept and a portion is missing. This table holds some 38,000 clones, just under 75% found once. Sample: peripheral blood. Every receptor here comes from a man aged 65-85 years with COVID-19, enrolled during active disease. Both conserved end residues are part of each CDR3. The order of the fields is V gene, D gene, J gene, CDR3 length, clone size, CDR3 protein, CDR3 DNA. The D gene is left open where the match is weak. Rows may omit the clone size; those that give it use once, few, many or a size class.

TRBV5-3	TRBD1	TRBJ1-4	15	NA	CARSAGTATNEKLFF	TGTGCCAGAAGCGCGGGGACAGCAACTAATGAAAAACTGTTTTTT
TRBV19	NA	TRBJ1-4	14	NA	CASSVDSLNEKLFF	TGTGCCAGTAGTGTGGACAGTCTTAATGAAAAACTGTTTTTT
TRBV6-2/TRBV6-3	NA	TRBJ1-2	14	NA	CASSSFRELYGYTF	TGTGCCAGCAGTTCCTTCAGGGAACTCTATGGCTACACCTTC
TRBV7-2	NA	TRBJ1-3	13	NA	CASRLFSGNTIYF	TGTGCCAGCAGACTTTTCTCTGGAAACACCATATATTTT
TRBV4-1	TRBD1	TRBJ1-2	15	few	CASSQIQGPNYGYTF	TGCGCCAGCAGCCAGATACAGGGGCCTAACTATGGCTACACCTTC
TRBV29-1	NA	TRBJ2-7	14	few	CSVASGLPPYEQYF	TGCAGCGTTGCGTCCGGGTTACCCCCCTACGAGCAGTACTTC
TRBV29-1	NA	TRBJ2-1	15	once	CSVEDRSGRGSEQFF	TGCAGCGTTGAAGATCGCTCAGGTCGGGGTAGTGAGCAGTTCTTC
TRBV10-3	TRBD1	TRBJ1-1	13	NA	CAIMGQGNTEAFF	TGTGCCATCATGGGACAGGGTAACACTGAAGCTTTCTTT
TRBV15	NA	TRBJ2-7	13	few	CATSDGSNYEQYF	TGTGCCACCTCGGACGGGAGTAACTACGAGCAGTACTTC
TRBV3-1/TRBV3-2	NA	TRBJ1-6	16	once	CASRSQGSSYNSPLHF	TGTGCCAGCAGAAGTCAGGGGAGCTCCTATAATTCACCCCTCCACTTT
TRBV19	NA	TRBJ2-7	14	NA	CASSRQGGSYEQYF	TGTGCCAGTAGTAGGCAGGGGGGATCCTACGAGCAGTACTTC
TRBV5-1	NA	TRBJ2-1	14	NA	CASSLGTAYNEQFF	TGCGCCAGCAGCTTGGGTACAGCCTACAATGAGCAGTTCTTC
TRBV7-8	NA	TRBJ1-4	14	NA	CASSLSAVIEKLFF	TGTGCCAGCAGCTTGAGCGCGGTCATTGAAAAACTGTTTTTT
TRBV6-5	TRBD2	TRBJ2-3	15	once	CASSYASGSRDTQYF	TGTGCCAGCAGTTATGCTAGCGGGAGTAGAGATACGCAGTATTTT
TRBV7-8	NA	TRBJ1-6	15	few	CASRPQELDNSPLHF	TGTGCCAGCAGACCACAGGAGCTCGATAATTCACCCCTCCACTTT
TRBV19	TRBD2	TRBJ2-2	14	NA	CAPTLGGGTGELFF	TGTGCCCCCACCCTGGGGGGGGGCACCGGGGAGCTGTTTTTT
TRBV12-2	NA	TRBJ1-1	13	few	CASRLSQNTEAFF	TGTGCAAGTCGCTTATCACAGAACACTGAAGCTTTCTTT
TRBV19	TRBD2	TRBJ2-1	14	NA	CASSTPMGGNEQFF	TGTGCCAGTAGTACCCCTATGGGAGGGAATGAGCAGTTCTTC
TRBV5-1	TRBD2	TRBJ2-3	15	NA	CASSFSGGNTDTQYF	TGCGCCAGCAGCTTTAGCGGGGGCAACACAGATACGCAGTATTTT
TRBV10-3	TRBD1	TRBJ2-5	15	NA	CAISESKGARETQYF	TGTGCCATCAGTGAGTCTAAGGGGGCGCGTGAGACCCAGTACTTC
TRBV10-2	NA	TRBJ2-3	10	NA	CASRETSQYF	TGCGCCAGCAGGGAGACATCGCAGTATTTT
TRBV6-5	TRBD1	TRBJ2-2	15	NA	CASVRSRQGAGELFF	TGTGCCAGCGTAAGATCGAGACAGGGAGCCGGGGAGCTGTTTTTT
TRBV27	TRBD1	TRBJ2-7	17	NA	CASSYRTGEGIGYEQYF	TGTGCCAGCAGTTACAGGACAGGGGAAGGAATTGGCTACGAGCAGTACTTC
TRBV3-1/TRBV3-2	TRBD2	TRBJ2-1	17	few	CASSQPFVAGGYNEQFF	TGTGCCAGCAGCCAACCGTTCGTAGCGGGGGGCTACAATGAGCAGTTCTTC
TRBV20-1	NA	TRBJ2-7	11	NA	CSARPRDEQYF	TGCAGTGCTAGACCTAGAGACGAGCAGTACTTC
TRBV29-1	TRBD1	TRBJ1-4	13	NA	CSVTDRVGEKLFF	TGCAGCGTAACGGACAGGGTGGGAGAAAAACTGTTTTTT
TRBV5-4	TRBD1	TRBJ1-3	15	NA	CASSWGDRVGNTIYF	TGTGCCAGCAGCTGGGGGGACAGGGTAGGAAACACCATATATTTT
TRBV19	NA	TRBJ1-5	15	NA	CASSPMGNSNQPQHF	TGTGCCAGTAGCCCGATGGGCAATAGCAATCAGCCCCAGCATTTT
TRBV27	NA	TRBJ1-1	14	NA	CASSYVGGSSEAFF	TGTGCCAGCAGTTACGTGGGGGGTTCAAGTGAAGCTTTCTTT
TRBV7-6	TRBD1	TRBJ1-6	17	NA	CASSLSGGQGASSPLHF	TGTGCCAGCAGCTTAAGTGGGGGACAGGGGGCTTCTTCACCCCTCCACTTT
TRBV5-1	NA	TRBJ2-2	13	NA	CASTAADTGELFF	TGCGCCAGTACCGCGGCAGACACCGGGGAGCTGTTTTTT
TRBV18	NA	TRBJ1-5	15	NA	CASATTRNSNQPQHF	TGTGCCAGCGCCACCACCAGGAATAGCAATCAGCCCCAGCATTTT
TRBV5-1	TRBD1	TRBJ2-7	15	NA	CASSLGGTGSYEQYF	TGCGCCAGCAGCTTGGGTGGGACAGGGTCCTACGAGCAGTACTTC
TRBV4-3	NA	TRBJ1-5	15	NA	CASSQDHSGKQPQHF	TGCGCCAGCAGCCAAGATCATTCCGGGAAGCAGCCCCAGCATTTT
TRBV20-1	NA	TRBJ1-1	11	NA	CSARDPRVAFF	TGCAGTGCTAGAGACCCCCGGGTAGCTTTCTTT